This TCR beta chain is from a study of blood T cell repertoires in COVID-19. Across the whole study: Acute-phase and convalescent COVID-19 samples originated in the United States, Italy and Spain. Sources were T cells, B-cell-depleted T cells, or PBMCs; the material itself was cDNA or gDNA.

In the source study's methods: Reference gene primers were amplified, and this amplification served to estimate nucleated cell counts. The repertoire was sequenced with immunoSEQ multiplex PCR; TCRdb's copy has only in-frame clones and lacks some. Clone size and V and J calls were adopted from that table, with D and trimming inferred from the DNA. The data show some 200,000 clones, with 75% to 85% seen just once and roughly 13% held by the top ten. Trimming took 4 bases from V and 5 from J; bases not matched to a gene: 7. This CDR3 region has 15 residues. CDR1 is SGHDT, CDR2 YYEEEE, per germline. This clone occurred many times.

This receptor was identified in a human donor in a cohort sampled during active COVID-19. The chain recombines TRBV5-6 with TRBJ2-5, with TRBD2 identical over 11 bases. The sequencing sample was made of peripheral blood. The CDR3 region is CASSALAGVGETQYF. The DNA for the CDR3 is TGTGCCAGCAGCGCACTAGCGGGAGTGGGGGAGACCCAGTACTTC.